This TCR beta chain derives from a study of CD8+ T cells in alopecia areata. Looking at the study overall: A regimen of oral tofacitinib, 5 to 10 mg twice daily, was given to treated patients.

As for this clone: Antigen unknown.

Notes on the study in general: Across lesional scalp, and particularly alopecia totalis/universalis, clonality surpassed that of normal scalp.

Extracted from the samples, RNA was reverse transcribed into cDNA to serve as the sequencing template. Repertoires were generated with immunoSEQ multiplex PCR, while TCRdb's copy carries only in-frame clones and drops some. The sample carries 140,000 to 150,000 clones, around 50% recorded once. Peripheral blood, together with lesional scalp punch biopsies, was collected from alopecia areata patients. A FACSAria was used to sort CD4+ and CD8+ T cells. These cells came from PBMCs. The CDR3 sequence is 15 residues long. V was clipped by 0 bases and J by 3 bases; unmatched bases: 5. CDR1 and CDR2 (germline): SGHKS, YYEKEE (reference sequence).

This clonotype originated in a human donor with alopecia areata. The chain carries TRBV5-5 and TRBJ1-2; 7 bases map to TRBD1. This material consisted of CD4+ T cells sorted from blood, taken at week 0. This chain's CDR3 is CASSLVGGSDYGYTF. Written as DNA, the CDR3 is TGTGCCAGCAGCTTGGTAGGGGGCAGTGACTATGGCTACACCTTC.